A selection of T cell receptor beta chains follows, all from one sample in a study of T-cell memory formation after mild COVID-19. From the 5' RACE reads, TCRdb called clonotypes with MiXCR, one entry per CDR3 protein. The repertoire includes roughly 170,000 distinct CDR3 sequences, less than 20% of them detected once, and 3.5% to 5% sits in the top ten. The specimen was PBMCs or a T cell subset sorted from them (not recorded which). All receptors derive from a man younger than 35 who had mild COVID-19 (a few samples of this study predate the infection). Cell type and time point are not known. The CDR3 runs from the conserved cysteine through the conserved F or W. Each record gives: D gene, J gene, clone size, V gene, CDR3 DNA, CDR3 protein. A D gene is named only where the DNA matches it firmly. The size entry is marked missing in some rows and otherwise reads once, few, many or a size class.

>NA|TRBJ2-3|NA|TRBV7-7
TGTGCCAGCAGCTTAGCGGACGGTAGGGGGGATACGCAGTATTTT
CASSLADGRGDTQYF
>NA|TRBJ1-2|NA|TRBV7-9
TGTGCCAGCAGCTCAAGTGGGGCGGGATTACTTAACTATGGCTACACCTTC
CASSSSGAGLLNYGYTF
>TRBD2|TRBJ2-3|NA|TRBV10-3
TGTGCCATCAGAGACGCGGGGGGTGGAGATACGCAGTATTTT
CAIRDAGGGDTQYF
>TRBD2|TRBJ2-7|few|TRBV15
TGTGCCACCAGCAGAGTTAGCGGGGCCTACGAGCAGTACTTC
CATSRVSGAYEQYF
>NA|TRBJ2-3|few|TRBV7-9
TGTGCCAGCAGCTCCCCCACCGGAATGGGAGATACGCAGTATTTT
CASSSPTGMGDTQYF
>TRBD1|TRBJ2-2|once|TRBV12-3/TRBV12-4
TGTGCCAGCAGTTCGACAGGGAACGCGAACACCGGGGAGCTGTTTTTT
CASSSTGNANTGELFF
>NA|TRBJ2-5|few|TRBV5-4
TGTGCCAGCAGCTTAAGGGGGGGGCCGGGGGAGACCCAGTACTTC
CASSLRGGPGETQYF
>NA|TRBJ2-3|many|TRBV7-3
TGTGCCAGCAGCCCGGACTACCTAAGCACAGATACGCAGTATTTT
CASSPDYLSTDTQYF
>NA|TRBJ2-1|NA|TRBV20-1
TGCAGTGCTTCCCGGGGACCGGACCCCTCGTACAATGAGCAGTTCTTC
CSASRGPDPSYNEQFF
>TRBD1|TRBJ1-1|NA|TRBV5-4
TGTGCCAGCAGTCGGGGCGGGACAGGGATATATAACACTGAAGCTTTCTTT
CASSRGGTGIYNTEAFF
>NA|TRBJ2-1|many|TRBV7-2
TGTGCCAGCAGCCTGGATTACAATGAGCAGTTCTTC
CASSLDYNEQFF
>NA|TRBJ2-3|few|TRBV5-1
TGCGCCAGCAGCCTCCCCGAGACTGGCACAGATACGCAGTATTTT
CASSLPETGTDTQYF
>NA|TRBJ1-1|NA|TRBV20-1
TGCAGTGCTAGGGGACCGTGGAACACTGAAGCTTTCTTT
CSARGPWNTEAFF
>NA|TRBJ1-1|few|TRBV7-6
TGTGCCAGCAGCGCTCGCCGGGACTACACTGAAGCTTTCTTT
CASSARRDYTEAFF
>NA|TRBJ1-1|few|TRBV12-3/TRBV12-4
TGTGCCAGCAGTTTGGTTGAAGCTTTCTTT
CASSLVEAFF
>TRBD1|TRBJ1-1|NA|TRBV7-2
TGTGCCAGCAGTTCTCCGGGACAGAGCCAAGCTTTCTTT
CASSSPGQSQAFF
>NA|TRBJ2-3|many|TRBV5-1
TGCGCCAGCAGCTTGGGGGGTCGCACAGATACGCAGTATTTT
CASSLGGRTDTQYF
>NA|TRBJ2-5|NA|TRBV11-3
TGTGCCAGCAGCTTAGGTGCGGCCGGGGAGACCCAGTACTTC
CASSLGAAGETQYF
>NA|TRBJ1-1|few|TRBV7-8
TGTGCCAGCAGTTTGCGGGGGGCTGGGACTGAAGCTTTCTTT
CASSLRGAGTEAFF
>TRBD1|TRBJ2-1|few|TRBV6-2/TRBV6-3
TGTGCCAGCGGGGACAGCTACAATGAGCAGTTCTTC
CASGDSYNEQFF
>NA|TRBJ1-5|few|TRBV21-1
TGTGCCAGCAGCACAAAGAGGGGACGGCCGCAGCCCCAGCATTTT
CASSTKRGRPQPQHF
>NA|TRBJ2-4|many|TRBV9
TGTGCCAGCAGCGCCCGGACTATCAGTAAAAACATTCAGTACTTC
CASSARTISKNIQYF
>TRBD1|TRBJ2-1|few|TRBV5-1
TGCGCCAGCAGCTACCCCCCCGGGACAGGTAACTCCCAAGGCTCCTACAATGAGCAGTTCTTC
CASSYPPGTGNSQGSYNEQFF
>TRBD2|TRBJ2-5|NA|TRBV5-4
TGTGCCAGCAGCTTGGCTGGCGGGGGTGAAGAGACCCAGTACTTC
CASSLAGGGEETQYF
>NA|TRBJ1-5|NA|TRBV11-2
TGTGCCAGCAGCTTAGAGGGCTCCGGGGGCGGTCAGCCCCAGCATTTT
CASSLEGSGGGQPQHF
>NA|TRBJ1-2|NA|TRBV20-1
TGCAGTGCCAATATGGACCGGTTAAACTATGGCTACACCTTC
CSANMDRLNYGYTF
>TRBD2|TRBJ2-1|many|TRBV7-6
TGTGCCAGCAGCTTTGTTAGCGGGGTGTACAATGAGCAGTTCTTC
CASSFVSGVYNEQFF